Below, 17 T cell receptor beta chains from the same sample are listed, as sequenced in a study of T cell responses to AZD1222 COVID-19 vaccine. Profiled with immunoSEQ multiplex PCR; TCRdb holds only in-frame clones, not every one. Among approximately 28,000 clones listed, nearly 95% were seen once. The sample here was peripheral blood, taken on day 0 of AZD1222 vaccination. These receptor sequences come from an adult in good health.

The chain links TRBV6-5 to TRBJ1-5, with 7 bases that match TRBD1. Germline lookup yields CDR1 MNHEY and CDR2 SVGAGI. The CDR3 has 15 residues. The ends lost 6 bases at V and 1 base at J; junction bases unmatched: 6. Here the CDR3 reads CASRRQGWSNQPQHF. Written as DNA, the CDR3 is TGTGCCAGCAGGAGACAGGGTTGGAGCAATCAGCCCCAGCATTTT.

V is TRBV27 and J is TRBJ2-7; D unresolved. V was trimmed by 4 bases and J by 0 bases, leaving 10 bases between them. The CDR3 runs 14 residues. Per the germline V gene, CDR1 is MNHEY and CDR2 is SMNVEV (reference sequence). CDR3 bases: TGTGCCAGCAGTTCGTCCGCTGACTCCTACGAGCAGTACTTC. Amino acids: CASSSSADSYEQYF.

This rearrangement joins TRBV6-5 to TRBJ2-7; 9 bases line up with TRBD1. CDR3 length: 15 residues. Germline CDR1 reads MNHEY; CDR2 reads SVGAGI. After removal of 5 bases from V and 3 bases from J, the junction contained 8 bases not matched to a gene. DNA of the CDR3: TGTGCCAGCAGTCTGCAACAGGGGGCAAGCTACGAGCAGTACTTC. Its protein is CASSLQQGASYEQYF.

The CDR3 nucleotides read TGTGCCAGCAGCTTGGGGAATTCGGCCAGGGCGTGGGGCTACACCTTC. Its protein is CASSLGNSARAWGYTF. The rearrangement links TRBV5-6 to TRBJ1-2, with D possibly matching TRBD1 (5 bases). CDR1 and CDR2 from the germline V gene are SGHDT and YYEEEE. V shed 0 bases and J shed 8 bases, with 20 bases lying between them. This CDR3 comprises 16 residues.

In this sample, this clone turned up once. The chain links TRBV2 to TRBJ2-1; the match to TRBD2 covers 10 bases. Germline CDR1 and CDR2: SNHLY and FYNNEI. V was pared by 6 bases and J by 7 bases, with 3 bases of the junction left unmatched. There are 13 residues in the CDR3. CDR3: CASRPGLANEQFF. DNA of the CDR3: TGTGCCAGCAGGCCGGGACTAGCGAATGAGCAGTTCTTC.

The V call is TRBV5-1, the J call TRBJ1-4; 9 bases fit TRBD1. Germline V gene lookup returns CDR1 SGHRS and CDR2 YFSETQ. With V trimmed by 4 bases and J by 0 bases, 4 bases remained unmatched. This CDR3 spans 16 amino acids. In DNA, the CDR3 is TGCGCCAGCAGCAGTGGACAGGGGACAACTAATGAAAAACTGTTTTTT. This gives the protein CASSSGQGTTNEKLFF.

This chain links TRBV5-1 with TRBJ2-3, with 9 bases matching TRBD2. Germline-derived CDR1 and CDR2 are SGHRS and YFSETQ. The junction had 2 bases not matched to a gene; V was cut back by 1 base and J by 2 bases. This CDR3 region has 15 residues. This CDR3 is CASSLLAGSTDTQYF. The CDR3 DNA follows: TGCGCCAGCAGCTTGCTAGCGGGGTCCACAGATACGCAGTATTTT.

This sequence joins TRBV6-5 and TRBJ2-7; TRBD2 is a possible D gene (5 bases). Germline-derived CDR1 and CDR2 are MNHEY and SVGAGI. With 4 bases removed from V and 1 base from J, the gap between germline ends came to 14 bases. This CDR3 has 15 residues. The DNA for the CDR3 is TGTGCCAGCAGTTCACGCGAGCGGTTATCCTACGAGCAGTACTTC. It specifies CASSSRERLSYEQYF.

V is TRBV7-9 and J is TRBJ1-1, with no clear D. Deletions cut 4 bases from V and 1 base from J, with 10 bases between. Germline V CDR1 and CDR2: SEHNR, FQNEAQ (reference sequence). CDR3 length: 14 residues. The CDR3 coding sequence is TGTGCCAGCAGCTACGCCGGGCCGAACACTGAAGCTTTCTTT. Its translation: CASSYAGPNTEAFF.

The chain joins TRBV6-1 to TRBJ1-1, with D hard to call. The germline V and J ends were trimmed by 3 bases and 3 bases, with 8 bases remaining between them. Germline V CDR1 and CDR2: MNHNS, SASEGT. The CDR3 spans 13 residues. The CDR3 coding sequence is TGTGCCAGCAGTGAGGACGGGGACACTGAAGCTTTCTTT. Encoded protein: CASSEDGDTEAFF.

The chain couples TRBV13 to TRBJ2-1; TRBD1 aligns across 11 bases. The CDR3 is made up of 14 amino acids. Trimming took 8 bases from V and 8 from J; bases not matched to a gene: 8. Germline assignment: CDR1 PRHDT and CDR2 FYEKMQ (reference sequence). The CDR3 sequence is CASGGQGARDEQFF. CDR3 sequence (DNA): TGTGCCAGCGGAGGACAGGGGGCTCGGGATGAGCAGTTCTTC.

The chain joins TRBV6-6 to TRBJ1-1; the D gene is possibly TRBD1 (6 bases). The germline gives CDR1 MNHNY, CDR2 SVGAGI (reference sequence). The CDR3 has 12 amino acids. V lost 7 bases and J 5 bases, leaving 11 bases between the germline ends. The CDR3 region is CASIQGSTEAFF. CDR3 sequence (DNA): TGTGCCAGCATACAGGGTTCGACTGAAGCTTTCTTT.

The V and J genes are TRBV13 and TRBJ1-6; 9 nucleotides agree with TRBD1. Per germline, CDR1 PRHDT and CDR2 FYEKMQ (reference sequence). Unmatched junction bases numbered 5, after V lost 4 bases and J lost 7 bases. This CDR3 spans 15 amino acids. This CDR3 is CASSSWDRANSPLHF. The DNA for the CDR3 is TGTGCCAGCAGCTCCTGGGACAGGGCCAATTCACCCCTCCACTTT.

In this sample, this clone turned up once. This chain links TRBV13 with TRBJ1-2, with D unclear. CDR1 is PRHDT and CDR2 is FYEKMQ in the germline V gene (reference sequence). The CDR3 contains 14 residues. The germline V and J ends were trimmed by 4 bases and 5 bases, with 14 bases remaining between them. The CDR3 coding sequence is TGTGCCAGCAGCTCGACATTACTAAAGTATGGCTACACCTTC. Residues: CASSSTLLKYGYTF.

V gene TRBV2 combines with J gene TRBJ1-5; the D is unclear. This CDR3 is 14 amino acids long. The germline V gene has CDR1 SNHLY and CDR2 FYNNEI. V lost 2 bases to trimming and J lost 3 bases, with 8 bases between them. CDR3: CASSEQNLNQPQHF. DNA of the CDR3: TGTGCCAGCAGTGAACAGAATCTCAATCAGCCCCAGCATTTT.

This CDR3 is CASSNNREGQPQHF. The CDR3 DNA follows: TGTGCCAGCAGCAATAACAGGGAGGGTCAGCCCCAGCATTTT. This rearrangement joins TRBV2 to TRBJ1-5, with a possible D match to TRBD1 (6 bases). V was trimmed by 6 bases and J by 6 bases, leaving 15 bases between them. The CDR3 loop spans 14 amino acids. Germline CDR1 and CDR2: SNHLY and FYNNEI.

V usage is TRBV5-4 and J usage is TRBJ2-5; possibly TRBD1 for D (5 bases). Germline V gene sequence: CDR1 SGHNT, CDR2 YYREEE (reference sequence). Trimming removed 3 bases from V and 1 base from J, with 10 bases in between. This CDR3 contains 14 residues. In DNA form, the CDR3 reads TGTGCCAGCAGCTCCCGACAGCCCCAAGAGACCCAGTACTTC. This encodes CASSSRQPQETQYF.